This TCR beta chain was recovered during a study of T cell responses to AZD1222 COVID-19 vaccine. The CDR3 runs 16 residues. The ends lost 1 base at V and 1 base at J; junction bases unmatched: 5. Germline values: CDR1 SGHRS, CDR2 YFSETQ. Libraries were prepared by immunoSEQ multiplex PCR; TCRdb keeps only in-frame clonotypes and omits some of them. Altogether 72,000 or so clones are present, around 90% being singletons, with the ten largest covering 24%. The receptor was derived from an adult in good health. V gene TRBV5-1 combines with J gene TRBJ2-7, with 10 bases aligning to TRBD2. The sequencing here drew on peripheral blood, taken on day 0 of AZD1222 vaccination. DNA for the CDR3: TGCGCCAGCAGCTTGTCACTAGCGGGAATTTCCTACGAGCAGTACTTC. Translation: CASSLSLAGISYEQYF. The whole variable domain, remainder taken from reference TRBV5-1 and TRBJ2-7, is KAGVTQTPRYLIKTRGQQVTLSCSPISGHRSVSWYQQTPGQGLQFLFEYFSETQRNKGNFPGRFSGRQFSNSRSEMNVSTLELGDSALYLCASSLSLAGISYEQYFGPGTRLTVT.